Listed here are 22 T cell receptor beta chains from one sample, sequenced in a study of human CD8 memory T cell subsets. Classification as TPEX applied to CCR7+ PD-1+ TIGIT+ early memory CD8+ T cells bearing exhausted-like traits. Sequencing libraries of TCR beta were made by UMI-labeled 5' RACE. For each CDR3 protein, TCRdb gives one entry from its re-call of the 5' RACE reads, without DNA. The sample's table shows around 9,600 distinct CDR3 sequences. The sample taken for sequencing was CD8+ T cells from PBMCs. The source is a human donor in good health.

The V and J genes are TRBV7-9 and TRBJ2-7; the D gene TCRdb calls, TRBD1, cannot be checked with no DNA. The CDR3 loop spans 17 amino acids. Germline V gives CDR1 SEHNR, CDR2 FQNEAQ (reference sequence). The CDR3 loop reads CASSRRQGTVRRDEQYF.

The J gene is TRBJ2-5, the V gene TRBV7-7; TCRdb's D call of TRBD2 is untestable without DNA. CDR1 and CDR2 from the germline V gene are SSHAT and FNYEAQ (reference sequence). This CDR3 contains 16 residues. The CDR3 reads CASSLAAGTSEETQYF. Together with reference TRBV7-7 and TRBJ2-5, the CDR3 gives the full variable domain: GAGVSQSPRYKVTKRGQDVTLRCDPISSHATLYWYQQALGQGPEFLTYFNYEAQPDKSGLPSDRFSAERPEGSISTLTIQRTEQRDSAMYRCASSLAAGTSEETQYFGPGTRLLVL.

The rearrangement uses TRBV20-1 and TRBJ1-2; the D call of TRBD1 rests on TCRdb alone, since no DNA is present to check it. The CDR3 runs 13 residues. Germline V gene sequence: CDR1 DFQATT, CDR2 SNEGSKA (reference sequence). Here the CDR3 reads CSARARDSYGYTF.

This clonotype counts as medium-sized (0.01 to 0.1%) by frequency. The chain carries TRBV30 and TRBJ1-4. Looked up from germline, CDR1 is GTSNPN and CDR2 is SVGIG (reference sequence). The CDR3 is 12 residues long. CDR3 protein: CALGVYNEKLFF. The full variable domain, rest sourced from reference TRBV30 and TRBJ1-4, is SQTIHQWPATLVQPVGSPLSLECTVEGTSNPNLYWYRQAAGRGLQLLFYSVGIGQISSEVPQNLSASRPQDRQFILSSKKLLLSDSGFYLCALGVYNEKLFFGSGTQLSVL.

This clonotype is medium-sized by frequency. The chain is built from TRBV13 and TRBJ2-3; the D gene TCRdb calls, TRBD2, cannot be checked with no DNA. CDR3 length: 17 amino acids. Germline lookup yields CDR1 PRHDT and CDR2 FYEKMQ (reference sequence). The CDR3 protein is CASSSAWTSGGADTQYF.

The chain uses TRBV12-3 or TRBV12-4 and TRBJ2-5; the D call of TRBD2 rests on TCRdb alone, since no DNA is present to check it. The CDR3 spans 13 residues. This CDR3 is CASAFGTSLPQYF.

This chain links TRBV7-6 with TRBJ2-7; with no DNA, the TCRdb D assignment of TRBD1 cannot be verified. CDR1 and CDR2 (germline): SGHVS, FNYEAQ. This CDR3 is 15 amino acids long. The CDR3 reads CASSLGTGTVYEQYF.

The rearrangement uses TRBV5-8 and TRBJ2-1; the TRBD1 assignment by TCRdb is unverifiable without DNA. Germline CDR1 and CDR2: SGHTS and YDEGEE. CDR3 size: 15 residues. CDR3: CASSLRGQLYNEQFF. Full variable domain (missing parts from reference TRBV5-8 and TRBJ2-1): EAGVTQSPTHLIKTRGQQATLRCSPISGHTSVYWYQQALGLGLQFLLWYDEGEERNRGNFPPRFSGRQFPNYSSELNVNALELEDSALYLCASSLRGQLYNEQFFGPGTRLTVL.

This CDR3 is CASSSLSPDRGHYEQYF. This chain uses TRBV28 with TRBJ2-7; no DNA is available, so the TRBD1 call from TCRdb remains unchecked. The V gene's germline CDR1 is MDHEN and CDR2 SYDVKM. The CDR3 totals 17 residues.

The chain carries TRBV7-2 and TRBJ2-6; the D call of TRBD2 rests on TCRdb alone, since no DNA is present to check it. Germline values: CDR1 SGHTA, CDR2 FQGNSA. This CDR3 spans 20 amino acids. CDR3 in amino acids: CASSLELWDYSRSGANVLTF.

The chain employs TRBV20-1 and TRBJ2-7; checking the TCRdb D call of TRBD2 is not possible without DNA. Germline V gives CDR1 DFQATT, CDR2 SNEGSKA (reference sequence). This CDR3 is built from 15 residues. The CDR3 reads CSARELAGDLYEQYF.

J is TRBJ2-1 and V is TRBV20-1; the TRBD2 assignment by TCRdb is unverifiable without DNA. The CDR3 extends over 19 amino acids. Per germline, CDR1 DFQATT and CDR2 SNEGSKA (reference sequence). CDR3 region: CSAPQPGLAVVSSYNEQFF.

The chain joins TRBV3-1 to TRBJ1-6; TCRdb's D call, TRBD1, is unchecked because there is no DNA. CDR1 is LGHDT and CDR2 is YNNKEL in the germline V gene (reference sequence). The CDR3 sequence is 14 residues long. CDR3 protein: CASSPVRGNSPLHF.

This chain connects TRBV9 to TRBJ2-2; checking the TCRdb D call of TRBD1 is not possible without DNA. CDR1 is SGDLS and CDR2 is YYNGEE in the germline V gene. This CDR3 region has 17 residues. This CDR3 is CASSVGRDRGERGELFF.

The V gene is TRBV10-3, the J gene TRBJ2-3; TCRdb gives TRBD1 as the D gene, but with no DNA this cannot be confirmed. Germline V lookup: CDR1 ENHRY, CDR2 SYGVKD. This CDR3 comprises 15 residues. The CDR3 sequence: CAIRATGGVSDTQYF.

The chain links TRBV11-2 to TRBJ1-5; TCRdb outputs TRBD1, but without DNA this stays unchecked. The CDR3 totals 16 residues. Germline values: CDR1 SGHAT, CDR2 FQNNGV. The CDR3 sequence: CASSATGGGRNQPQHF.

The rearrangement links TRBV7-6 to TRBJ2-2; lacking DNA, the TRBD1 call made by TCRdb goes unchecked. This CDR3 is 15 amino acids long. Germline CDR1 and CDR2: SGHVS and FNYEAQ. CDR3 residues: CASSLSPSGTGELFF. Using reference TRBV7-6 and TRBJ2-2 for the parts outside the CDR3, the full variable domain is GAGVSQSPRYKVTKRGQDVALRCDPISGHVSLYWYRQALGQGPEFLTYFNYEAQQDKSGLPNDRFSAERPEGSISTLTIQRTEQRDSAMYRCASSLSPSGTGELFFGEGSRLTVL.

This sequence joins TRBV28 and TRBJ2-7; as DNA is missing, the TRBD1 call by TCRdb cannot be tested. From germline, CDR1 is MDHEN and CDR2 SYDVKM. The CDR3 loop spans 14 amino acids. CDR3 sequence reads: CASRLSRGGYEQYF. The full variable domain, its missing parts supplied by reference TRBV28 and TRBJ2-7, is DVKVTQSSRYLVKRTGEKVFLECVQDMDHENMFWYRQDPGLGLRLIYFSYDVKMKEKGDIPEGYSVSREKKERFSLILESASTNQTSMYLCASRLSRGGYEQYFGPGTRLTVT.

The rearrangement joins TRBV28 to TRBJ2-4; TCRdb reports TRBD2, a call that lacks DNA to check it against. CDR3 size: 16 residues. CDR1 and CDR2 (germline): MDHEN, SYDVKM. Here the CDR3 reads CASSLRAEGAKNIQYF.

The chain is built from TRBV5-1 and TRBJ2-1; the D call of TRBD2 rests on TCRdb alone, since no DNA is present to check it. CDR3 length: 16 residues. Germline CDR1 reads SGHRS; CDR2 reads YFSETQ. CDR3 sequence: CASSLEPGGLYNEQFF. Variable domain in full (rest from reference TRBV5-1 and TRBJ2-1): KAGVTQTPRYLIKTRGQQVTLSCSPISGHRSVSWYQQTPGQGLQFLFEYFSETQRNKGNFPGRFSGRQFSNSRSEMNVSTLELGDSALYLCASSLEPGGLYNEQFFGPGTRLTVL.

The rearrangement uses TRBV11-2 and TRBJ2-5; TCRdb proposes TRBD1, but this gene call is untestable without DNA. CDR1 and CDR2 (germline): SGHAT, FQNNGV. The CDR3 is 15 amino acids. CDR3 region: CASSPPRTVQETQYF. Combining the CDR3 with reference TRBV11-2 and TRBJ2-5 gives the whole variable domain EAGVAQSPRYKIIEKRQSVAFWCNPISGHATLYWYQQILGQGPKLLIQFQNNGVVDDSQLPKDRFSAERLKGVDSTLKIQPAKLEDSAVYLCASSPPRTVQETQYFGPGTRLLVL.

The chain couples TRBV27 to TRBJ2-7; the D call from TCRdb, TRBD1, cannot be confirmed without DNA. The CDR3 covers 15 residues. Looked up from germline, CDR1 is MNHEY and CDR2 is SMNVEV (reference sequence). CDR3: CASSSPGQGVRAAYF.